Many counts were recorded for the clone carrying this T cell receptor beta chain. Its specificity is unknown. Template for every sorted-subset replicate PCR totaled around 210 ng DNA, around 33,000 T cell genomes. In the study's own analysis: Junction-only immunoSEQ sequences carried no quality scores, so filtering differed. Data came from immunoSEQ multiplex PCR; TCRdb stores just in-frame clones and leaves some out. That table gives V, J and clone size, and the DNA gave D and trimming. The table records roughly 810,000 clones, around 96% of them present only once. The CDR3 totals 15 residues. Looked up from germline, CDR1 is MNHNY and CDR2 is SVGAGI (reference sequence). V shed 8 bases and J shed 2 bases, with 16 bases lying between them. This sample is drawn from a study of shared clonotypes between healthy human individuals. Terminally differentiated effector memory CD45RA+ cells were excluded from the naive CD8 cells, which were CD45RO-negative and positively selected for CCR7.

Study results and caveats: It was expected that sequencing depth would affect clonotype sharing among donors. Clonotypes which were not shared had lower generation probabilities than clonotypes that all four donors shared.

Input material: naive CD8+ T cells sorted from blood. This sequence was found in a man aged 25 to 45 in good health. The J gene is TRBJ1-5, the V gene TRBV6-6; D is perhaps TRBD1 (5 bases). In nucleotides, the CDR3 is TGTGCCAGCGTACCCAGGGAGATTGGCAATCAGCCCCAGCATTTT. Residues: CASVPREIGNQPQHF.